These T cell receptor beta chains were read from a single sample in a study of blood T cell repertoires in COVID-19. The repertoire was sequenced with immunoSEQ multiplex PCR; TCRdb's copy has only in-frame clones and lacks some. The sample records about 140,000 clones, almost 90% being singletons. The sample consisted of peripheral blood. Source of these receptors: a man aged 45-60 years with active or convalescent COVID-19. CDR3s include the opening cysteine and the closing phenylalanine or tryptophan. D genes are given only for firm matches. The listing skips clone size in some rows; elsewhere it reads once, few, many or a size class.

TRBJ2-3,TRBD2,TRBV10-3,-,TGTGCCATCAGTTTAGCGGGAGGGGTCACAGATACGCAGTATTTT,CAISLAGGVTDTQYF
TRBJ2-6,TRBD1,TRBV19,-,TGTGCCAGTAGTATCGCAGCCGGGACAGGGACTGGGGCCAACGTCCTGACTTTC,CASSIAAGTGTGANVLTF
TRBJ2-2,-,TRBV7-5,-,TGTGCCAGAAGCTTGAATCCGGGACTAGCGGGAGAGTTCGGGGAGCTGTTTTTT,CARSLNPGLAGEFGELFF
TRBJ2-4,TRBD2,TRBV27,-,TGTGCCAGCAGTTCCGGACTAGCGGGAGGCAAAAACATTCAGTACTTC,CASSSGLAGGKNIQYF
TRBJ2-1,TRBD2,TRBV19,-,TGTGCCAGTAGTATAAGCCGGTTTAGCGGGATTCCCAATGAGCAGTTCTTC,CASSISRFSGIPNEQFF
TRBJ1-2,-,TRBV28,-,TGTGCCAGCAGCGGAGAGAGCTATGGCTACACCTTC,CASSGESYGYTF
TRBJ2-7,TRBD2,TRBV30,-,TGTGCCTGGAGCCCGGCGGGCGGGAGGGCTTCCTACGAGCAGTACTTC,CAWSPAGGRASYEQYF
TRBJ2-1,-,TRBV5-1,once,TGCGCCAGCAGCCCGGACAATCCGTCCTACAATGAGCAGTTCTTC,CASSPDNPSYNEQFF
TRBJ2-1,TRBD2,TRBV18,-,TGTGCCAGCTCACCACGAAGCGGGAAGATCCACAATGAGCAGTTCTTC,CASSPRSGKIHNEQFF
TRBJ1-5,-,TRBV5-5,once,TGTGCCAGCAGCTTGGGAGGGCACGGCAATCAGCCCCAGCATTTT,CASSLGGHGNQPQHF
TRBJ2-7,TRBD1,TRBV27,-,TGTGCCAGCATGATAACAGGGGGGAGCTCCTACGAGCAGTACTTC,CASMITGGSSYEQYF
TRBJ1-5,-,TRBV2,-,TGTGCCAGCAGGCCCGAGACAGGCCAGCCCCAGCATTTT,CASRPETGQPQHF
TRBJ1-1,TRBD1,TRBV15,-,TGTGCCACCAGCAGAGGACAGGGGACCCCTGAAGCTTTCTTT,CATSRGQGTPEAFF
TRBJ1-2,-,TRBV7-9,-,TGTGCCAGCAGCTTAATGGGGGCTAATGGCTACACCTTC,CASSLMGANGYTF
TRBJ1-5,TRBD1,TRBV19,-,TGTGCCAGTAGTGCGGGGACAGGAGTAGGCAATCAGCCCCAGCATTTT,CASSAGTGVGNQPQHF
TRBJ2-2,-,TRBV7-9,-,TGTGCCAGCAGCTTATCCGGGGTCGGCGGGGAGCTGTTTTTT,CASSLSGVGGELFF
TRBJ2-1,-,TRBV28,-,TGTGCCAGCAGTTTACTTAACTACAATGAGCAGTTCTTC,CASSLLNYNEQFF
TRBJ2-3,TRBD1,TRBV7-6,-,TGTGCCAGCAGCTTAAACGGTGGACAGGGTTTCGTCTTTGATACGCAGTATTTT,CASSLNGGQGFVFDTQYF
TRBJ1-1,-,TRBV5-8,-,TGTGCCAGCAGCGCCGACAGAGTAATTTACACTGAAGCTTTCTTT,CASSADRVIYTEAFF